This T cell receptor delta chain was documented in a study of γδ T cells in repeated Plasmodium falciparum infection. Broader study findings: Vgamma9/Vdelta2+ T cells showed a stable polyclonal repertoire with shared TCRgamma sequences.

In germline, CDR1 is TSWWSYY, CDR2 QGS. CDR3 size: 18 residues. Both TRG and TRD chains were sequenced from each sorted sample. TCRdb re-called the multiplex PCR reads through CATT. The sample has approximately 53,000 delta-chain clones; over 1.5% are singletons. Flow sorting of PBMC yielded separate Vgamma9/Vdelta2+ and Vdelta2-negative gammadelta T cell populations for bulk repertoire analysis. Turning to this clone: Its cognate antigen is unknown. Germline and junction disagree at one end, which may indicate a read error. The same CDR3 can be traced to other DNA sequences in this sample.

The sample was gamma-delta T cells from blood. The TCR originated in a pool of human donors (malaria-infected and uninfected, not separated). This chain links TRDV1 with TRDJ1, with 12 bases aligning to TRDD3. The J gene, left out of TCRdb, was set here by checking the DNA against germline. CDR3 nucleotide sequence: TGTGCCCTTGGGGAACTCCCCTACTGGGGGATACATGCCGATAAACTCATCTTT. This sequence encodes CALGELPYWGIHADKLIF.